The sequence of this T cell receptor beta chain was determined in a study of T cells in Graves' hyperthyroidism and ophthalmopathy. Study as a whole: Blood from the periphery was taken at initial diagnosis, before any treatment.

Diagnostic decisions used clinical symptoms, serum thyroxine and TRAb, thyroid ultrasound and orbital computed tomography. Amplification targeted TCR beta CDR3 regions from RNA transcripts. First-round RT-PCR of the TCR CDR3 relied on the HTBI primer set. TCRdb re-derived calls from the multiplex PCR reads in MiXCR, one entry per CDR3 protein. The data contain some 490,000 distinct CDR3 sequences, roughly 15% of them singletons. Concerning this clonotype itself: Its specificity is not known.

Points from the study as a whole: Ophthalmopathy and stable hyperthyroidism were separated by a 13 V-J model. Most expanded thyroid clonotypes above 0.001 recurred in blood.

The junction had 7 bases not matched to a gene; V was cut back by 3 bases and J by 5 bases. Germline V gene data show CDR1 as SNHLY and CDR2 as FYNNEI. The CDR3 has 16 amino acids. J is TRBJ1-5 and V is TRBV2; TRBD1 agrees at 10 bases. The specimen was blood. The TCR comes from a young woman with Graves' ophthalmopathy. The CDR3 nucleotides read TGTGCCAGCAGTGACGAGGGGGACAGGGGCTATCAGCCCCAGCATTTT. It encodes CASSDEGDRGYQPQHF.